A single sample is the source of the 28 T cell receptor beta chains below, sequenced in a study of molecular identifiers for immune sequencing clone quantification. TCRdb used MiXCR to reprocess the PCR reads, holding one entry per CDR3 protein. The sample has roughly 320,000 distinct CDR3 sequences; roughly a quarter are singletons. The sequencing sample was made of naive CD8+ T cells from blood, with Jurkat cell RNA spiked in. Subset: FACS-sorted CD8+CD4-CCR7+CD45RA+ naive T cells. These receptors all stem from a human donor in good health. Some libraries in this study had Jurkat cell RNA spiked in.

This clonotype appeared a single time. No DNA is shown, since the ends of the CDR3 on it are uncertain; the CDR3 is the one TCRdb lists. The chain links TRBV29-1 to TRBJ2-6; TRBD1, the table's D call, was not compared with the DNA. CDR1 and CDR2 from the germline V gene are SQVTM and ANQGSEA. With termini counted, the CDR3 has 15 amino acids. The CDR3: CSVGTGSSGANVLPF.

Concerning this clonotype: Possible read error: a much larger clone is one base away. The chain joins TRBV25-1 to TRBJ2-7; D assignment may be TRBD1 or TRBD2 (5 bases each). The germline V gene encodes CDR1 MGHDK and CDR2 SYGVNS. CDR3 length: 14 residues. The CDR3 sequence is CASSDSLRGYEQHF. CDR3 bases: TGTGCCAGCAGTGACAGCCTGAGGGGCTACGAGCAGCACTTC.

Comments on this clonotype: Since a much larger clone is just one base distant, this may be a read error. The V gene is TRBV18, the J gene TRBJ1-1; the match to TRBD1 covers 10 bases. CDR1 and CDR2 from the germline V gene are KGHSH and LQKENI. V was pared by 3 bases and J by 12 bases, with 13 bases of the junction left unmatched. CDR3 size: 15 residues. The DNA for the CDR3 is TGTGCCAGCTCACCGTCGTACGGGACAGGGGAACACTCTTTCTTT. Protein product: CASSPSYGTGEHSFF.

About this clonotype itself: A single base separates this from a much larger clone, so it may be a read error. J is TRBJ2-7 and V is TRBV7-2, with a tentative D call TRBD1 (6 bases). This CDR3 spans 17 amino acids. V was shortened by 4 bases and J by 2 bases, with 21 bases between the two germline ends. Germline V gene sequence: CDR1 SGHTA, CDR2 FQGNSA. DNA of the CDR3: TGTGCCAGCAGCTCCCGACAGGACCGCCCGAGCACCTACGAGCAGTACTTC. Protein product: CASSSRQDRPSTYEQYF.

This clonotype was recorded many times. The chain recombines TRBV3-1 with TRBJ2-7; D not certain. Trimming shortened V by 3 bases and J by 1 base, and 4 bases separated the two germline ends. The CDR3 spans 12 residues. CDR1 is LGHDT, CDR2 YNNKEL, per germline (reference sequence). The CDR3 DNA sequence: TGTGCCAGCAGCCAGCGGTCCTACGAGCAGTACTTC. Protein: CASSQRSYEQYF.

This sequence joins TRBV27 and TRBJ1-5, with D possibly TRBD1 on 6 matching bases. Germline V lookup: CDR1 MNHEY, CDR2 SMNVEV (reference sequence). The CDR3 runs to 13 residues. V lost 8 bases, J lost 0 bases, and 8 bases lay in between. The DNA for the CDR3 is TGTGCCAGCGGACAGTATAGCAATCAGCCCCAGCATTTT. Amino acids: CASGQYSNQPQHF.

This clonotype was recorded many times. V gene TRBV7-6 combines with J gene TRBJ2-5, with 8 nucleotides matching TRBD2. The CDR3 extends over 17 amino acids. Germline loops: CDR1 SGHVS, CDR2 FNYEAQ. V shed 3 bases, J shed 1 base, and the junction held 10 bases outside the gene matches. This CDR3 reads CASSFVAGPSLQETQYF. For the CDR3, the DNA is TGTGCCAGCAGCTTCGTAGCGGGGCCCTCCCTCCAAGAGACCCAGTACTTC.

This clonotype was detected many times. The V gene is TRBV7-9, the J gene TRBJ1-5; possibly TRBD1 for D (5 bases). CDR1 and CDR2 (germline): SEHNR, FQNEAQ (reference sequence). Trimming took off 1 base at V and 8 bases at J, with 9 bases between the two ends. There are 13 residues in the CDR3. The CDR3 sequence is CASSLGGSEPQHF. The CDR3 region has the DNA TGTGCCAGCAGCTTAGGGGGCTCAGAGCCCCAGCATTTT.

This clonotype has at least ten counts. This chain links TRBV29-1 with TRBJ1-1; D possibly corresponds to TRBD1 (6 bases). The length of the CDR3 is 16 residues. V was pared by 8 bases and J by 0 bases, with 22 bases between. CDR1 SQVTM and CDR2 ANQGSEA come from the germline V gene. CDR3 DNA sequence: TGCAGCCCGCTGGGGGCAAGAAGGCCGCTGAACACTGAAGCTTTCTTT. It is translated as CSPLGARRPLNTEAFF.

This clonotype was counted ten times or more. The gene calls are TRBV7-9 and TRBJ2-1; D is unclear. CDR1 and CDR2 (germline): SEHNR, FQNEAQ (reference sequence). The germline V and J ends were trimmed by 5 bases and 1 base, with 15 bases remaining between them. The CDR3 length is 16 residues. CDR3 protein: CASSPVAPGSYNEQFF. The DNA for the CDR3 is TGTGCCAGCAGCCCGGTGGCCCCCGGATCCTACAATGAGCAGTTCTTC.

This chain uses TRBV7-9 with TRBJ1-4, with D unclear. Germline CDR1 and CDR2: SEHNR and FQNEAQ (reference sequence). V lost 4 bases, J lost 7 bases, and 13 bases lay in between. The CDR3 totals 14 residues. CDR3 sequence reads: CASSSGLVTEKLFF. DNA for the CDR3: TGTGCCAGCAGCTCCGGCCTCGTCACTGAAAAACTGTTTTTT.

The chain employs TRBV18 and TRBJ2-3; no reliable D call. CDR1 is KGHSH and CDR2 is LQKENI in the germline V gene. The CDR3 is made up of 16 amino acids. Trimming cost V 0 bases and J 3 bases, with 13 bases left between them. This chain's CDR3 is CASSPPPLGRTDTQYF. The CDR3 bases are TGTGCCAGCTCACCACCGCCCCTTGGTCGAACAGATACGCAGTATTTT.

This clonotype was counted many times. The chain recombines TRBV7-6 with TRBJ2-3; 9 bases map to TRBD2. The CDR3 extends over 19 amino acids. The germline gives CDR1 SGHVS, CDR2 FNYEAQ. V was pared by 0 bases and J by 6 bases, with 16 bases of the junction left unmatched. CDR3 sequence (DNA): TGTGCCAGCAGCTTAGCGGTCGGGAGACTAGCGGCCCTTCTGGATACGCAGTATTTT. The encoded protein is CASSLAVGRLAALLDTQYF.

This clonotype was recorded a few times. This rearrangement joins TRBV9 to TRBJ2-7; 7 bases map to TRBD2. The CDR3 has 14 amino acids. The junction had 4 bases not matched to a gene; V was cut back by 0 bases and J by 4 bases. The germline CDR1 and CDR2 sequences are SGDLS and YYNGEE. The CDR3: CASSVATGGYEQYF. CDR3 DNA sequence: TGTGCCAGCAGCGTAGCTACGGGAGGTTACGAGCAGTACTTC.

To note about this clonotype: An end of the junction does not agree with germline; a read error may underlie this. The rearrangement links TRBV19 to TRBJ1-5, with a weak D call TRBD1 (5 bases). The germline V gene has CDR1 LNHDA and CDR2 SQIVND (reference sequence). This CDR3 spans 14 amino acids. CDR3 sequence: CAGSIGGFYQPQHF. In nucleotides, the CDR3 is TGTGCCGGTAGTATTGGGGGTTTTTACCAGCCCCAGCATTTT.

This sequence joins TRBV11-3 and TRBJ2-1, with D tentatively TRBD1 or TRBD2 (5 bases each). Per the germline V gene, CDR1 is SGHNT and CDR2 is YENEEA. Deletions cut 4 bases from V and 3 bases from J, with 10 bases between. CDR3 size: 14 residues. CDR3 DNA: TGTGCCAGCAGCTGGGGGAGCGGCTACAATGAGCAGTTCTTC. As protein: CASSWGSGYNEQFF.

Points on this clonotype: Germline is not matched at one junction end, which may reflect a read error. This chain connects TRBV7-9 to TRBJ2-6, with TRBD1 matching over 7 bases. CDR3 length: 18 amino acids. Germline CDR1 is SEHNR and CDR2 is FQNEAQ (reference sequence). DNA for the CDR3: TGTGCCAGCAGCCTTGGGACAGCCCTTGACTCTGGGGCCAACGTCCTGCCCTTC. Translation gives CASSLGTALDSGANVLPF.

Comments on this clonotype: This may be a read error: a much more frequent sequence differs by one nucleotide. The CDR3 nucleotides read TGTGCCAGCCGCCCAGGACTAGCAAGTCTCGGTCTAGCCAAAAACATTCAGTACTTC. Amino acid sequence: CASRPGLASLGLAKNIQYF. V and J are TRBV21-1 and TRBJ2-4; the tabulated D call, TRBD2, remains unverified against the DNA. TRBV21-1 is assigned pseudogene status. This CDR3 comprises 19 residues.

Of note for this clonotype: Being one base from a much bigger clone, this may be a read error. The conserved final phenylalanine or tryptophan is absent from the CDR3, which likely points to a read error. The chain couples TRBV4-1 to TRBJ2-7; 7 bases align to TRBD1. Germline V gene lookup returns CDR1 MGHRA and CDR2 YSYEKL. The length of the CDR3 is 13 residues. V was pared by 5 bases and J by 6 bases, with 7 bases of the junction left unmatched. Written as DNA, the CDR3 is TGCGCCAGCAGCTACTCGACAGGGTTCGAGCAGTACCTC. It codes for CASSYSTGFEQYL.

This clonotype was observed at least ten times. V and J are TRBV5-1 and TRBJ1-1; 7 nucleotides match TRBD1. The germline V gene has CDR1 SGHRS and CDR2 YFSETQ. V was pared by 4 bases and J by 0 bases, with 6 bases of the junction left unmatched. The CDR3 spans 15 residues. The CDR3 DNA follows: TGCGCCAGCAGCAGCAGGACAGGCGTGAACACTGAAGCTTTCTTT. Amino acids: CASSSRTGVNTEAFF. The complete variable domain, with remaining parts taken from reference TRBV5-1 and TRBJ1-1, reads KAGVTQTPRYLIKTRGQQVTLSCSPISGHRSVSWYQQTPGQGLQFLFEYFSETQRNKGNFPGRFSGRQFSNSRSEMNVSTLELGDSALYLCASSSRTGVNTEAFFGQGTRLTVV.

The CDR3 region is CASSPDRVKEKLFF. The CDR3 coding sequence is TGTGCCAGCAGTCCGGACAGGGTAAAGGAAAAACTGTTTTTT. The J gene is TRBJ1-4, the V gene TRBV12-3 or TRBV12-4, with 8 bases lining up with TRBD1. V lost 5 bases and J lost 8; bases outside the gene matches: 7. CDR3 length: 14 residues.

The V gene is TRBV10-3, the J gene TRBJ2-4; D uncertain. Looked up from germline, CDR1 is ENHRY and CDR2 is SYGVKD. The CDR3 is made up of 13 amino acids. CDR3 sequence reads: CNCSSLAKNIQYF. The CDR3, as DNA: TGTAACTGTAGCAGTCTAGCCAAAAACATTCAGTACTTC.

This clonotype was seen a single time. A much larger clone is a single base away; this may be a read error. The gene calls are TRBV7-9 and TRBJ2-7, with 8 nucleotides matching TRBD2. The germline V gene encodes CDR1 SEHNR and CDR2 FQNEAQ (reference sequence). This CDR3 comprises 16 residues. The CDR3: CASSPESGSHSYDQYF. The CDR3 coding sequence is TGTGCCAGCAGCCCGGAGAGCGGGAGCCACTCCTACGATCAGTACTTC.

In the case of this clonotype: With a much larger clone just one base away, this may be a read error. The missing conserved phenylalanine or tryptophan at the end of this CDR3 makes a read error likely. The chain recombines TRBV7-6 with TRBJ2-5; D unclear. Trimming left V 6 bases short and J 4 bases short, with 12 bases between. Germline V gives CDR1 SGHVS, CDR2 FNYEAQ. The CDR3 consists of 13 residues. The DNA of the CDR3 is TGTGCCAGCAGTTCTGACGCCGGAGAGACCCAGTACTCC. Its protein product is CASSSDAGETQYS.

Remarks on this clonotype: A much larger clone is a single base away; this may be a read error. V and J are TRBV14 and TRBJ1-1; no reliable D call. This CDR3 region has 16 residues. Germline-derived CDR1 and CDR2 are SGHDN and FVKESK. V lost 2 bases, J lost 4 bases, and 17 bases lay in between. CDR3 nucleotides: TGTGCCAGCAGCCAAACCGGACCCCTCCTGGCCACTGAAGCTTTCTTT. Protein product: CASSQTGPLLATEAFF.

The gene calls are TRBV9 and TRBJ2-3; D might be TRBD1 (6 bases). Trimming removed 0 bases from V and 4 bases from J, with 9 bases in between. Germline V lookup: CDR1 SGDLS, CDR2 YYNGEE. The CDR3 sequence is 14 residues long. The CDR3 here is CASSVGGLADTQYF. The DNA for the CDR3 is TGTGCCAGCAGCGTAGGGGGGCTGGCAGATACGCAGTATTTT.

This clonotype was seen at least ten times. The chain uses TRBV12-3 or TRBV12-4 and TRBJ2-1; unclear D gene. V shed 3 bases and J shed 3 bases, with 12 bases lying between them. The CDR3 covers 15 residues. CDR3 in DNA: TGTGCCAGCAGTTTGAGGCGAATGGGCTACAATGAGCAGTTCTTC. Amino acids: CASSLRRMGYNEQFF.

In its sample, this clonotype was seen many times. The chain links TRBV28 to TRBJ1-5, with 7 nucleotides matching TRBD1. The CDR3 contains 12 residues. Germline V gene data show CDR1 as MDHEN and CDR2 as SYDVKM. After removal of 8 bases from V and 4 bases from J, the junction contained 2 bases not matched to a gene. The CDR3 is CASRQGNQPQHF. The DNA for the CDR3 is TGTGCCAGCCGACAGGGAAATCAGCCCCAGCATTTT.